This T cell receptor (beta chain) was identified in a study of T cells after yellow fever vaccination. Template switching with 5'RACE generated the TCR cDNA and added a universal primer site and UMIs. TCRdb reprocessed the 5' RACE reads via MiXCR and lists one record per CDR3 protein. Of under 550,000 distinct CDR3 sequences listed, 20% to 25% were seen once; the top ten hold approximately 16%. Comment on this clonotype: Its antigen remains unidentified.

The study, taken as a whole, reports: Clonotypes shared by both compartments, CD4 and CD8, made up a small share. Though weaker, the secondary response peaked faster, on day 5 versus 15. Subsequent booster samples again held most clones from primary vaccination (less than 98% CD4, approximately 85% CD8).

The V gene's germline CDR1 is MNHEY and CDR2 SVGEGT. The CDR3 length is 15 residues. V was trimmed by 0 bases and J by 6 bases, leaving 11 bases between them. This TCR came from a man aged 18 to 29 who received the YFV17D yellow fever vaccine. The V gene is TRBV6-2 or TRBV6-3, the J gene TRBJ2-2, with a possible D match to TRBD1 (6 bases). The sequencing used PBMCs, collected roughly 23 days after the first yellow fever vaccination. CDR3 amino acids: CASSYSAQGAGELFF. CDR3 DNA sequence: TGTGCCAGCAGTTACTCCGCACAGGGAGCCGGGGAGCTGTTTTTT.